This T cell receptor (beta chain) was profiled in a study of blood T cells in healthy people across ages. This clonotype was seen more than once but under ten times. Combining a sample-barcoded 5' primer with a J-beta primer mix, a second PCR ran for roughly 6 to 12 cycles. Each cDNA was tagged by a template-switch adaptor containing 12 random nucleotides. TCRdb re-derived calls from the 5' RACE reads in MiXCR, one entry per CDR3 protein. The sample has about 640,000 distinct CDR3 sequences; under 65% are singletons. Sequencing was carried out using blood. The source is a man in his 60s in good health.

DNA of the CDR3: TGCAGTGCTGAGGTCCTGGCAAACATTCAGTACTTC. Translation: CSAEVLANIQYF. The chain has TRBV20-1 and TRBJ2-4; no clear D. This CDR3 contains 12 residues. The germline gives CDR1 DFQATT, CDR2 SNEGSKA (reference sequence). Deletions cut 5 bases from V and 6 bases from J, with 11 bases between.